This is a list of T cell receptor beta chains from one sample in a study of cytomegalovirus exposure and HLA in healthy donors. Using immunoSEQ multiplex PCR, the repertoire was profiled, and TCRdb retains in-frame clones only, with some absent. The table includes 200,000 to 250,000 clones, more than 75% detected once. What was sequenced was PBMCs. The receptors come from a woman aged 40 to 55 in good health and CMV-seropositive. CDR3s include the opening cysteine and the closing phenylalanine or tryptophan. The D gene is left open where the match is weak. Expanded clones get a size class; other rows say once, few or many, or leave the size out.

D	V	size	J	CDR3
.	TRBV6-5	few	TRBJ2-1	CASSPDTISYNEQFF
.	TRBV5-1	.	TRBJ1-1	CASSLSTSNTEAFF
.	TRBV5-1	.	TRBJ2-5	CASSLAPGGLETQYF
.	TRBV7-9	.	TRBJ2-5	CASSLGEATQETQYF
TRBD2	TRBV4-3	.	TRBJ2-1	CASSQVIAGGYNEQFF
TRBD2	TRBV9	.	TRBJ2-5	CASSVGLAGGVETQYF
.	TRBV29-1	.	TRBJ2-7	CSVEGTSFSEQYF
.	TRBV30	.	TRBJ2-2	CAWSWGGNTGELFF
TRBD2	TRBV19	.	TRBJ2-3	CASSLHSGGAKDTQYF
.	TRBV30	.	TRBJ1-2	CAWSVGGEGGYTF
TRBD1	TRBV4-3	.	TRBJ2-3	CASSREPRGQRSTDTQYF
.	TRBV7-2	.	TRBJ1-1	CASSLALRAVGTEAFF
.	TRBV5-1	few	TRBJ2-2	CASSLRPGAARAGELFF
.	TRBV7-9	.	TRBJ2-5	CASSPVSGQETQYF
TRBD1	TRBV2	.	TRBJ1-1	CASSVRQGRETEAFF
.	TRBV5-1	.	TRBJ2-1	CASSLLSDNEQFF
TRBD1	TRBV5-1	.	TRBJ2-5	CASSSTGTEETQYF
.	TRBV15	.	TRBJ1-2	CATSRDRAGGYTF
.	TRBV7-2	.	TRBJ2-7	CASSAPGSSGYEQYF
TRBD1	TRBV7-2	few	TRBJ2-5	CASSSRDRGGETQYF
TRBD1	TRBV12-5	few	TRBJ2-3	CASGPGTATTDTQYF
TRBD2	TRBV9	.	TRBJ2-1	CASSVEGGWRGAYNEQFF
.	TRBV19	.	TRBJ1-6	CASRWGDNSPLHF
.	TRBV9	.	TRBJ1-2	CASSPVQGANYGYTF
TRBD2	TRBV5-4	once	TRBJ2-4	CASSFPGGGAKNIQYF
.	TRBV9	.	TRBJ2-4	CASSSAPGVSGNIQYF
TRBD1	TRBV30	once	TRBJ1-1	CAWSSQGGADTEAFF
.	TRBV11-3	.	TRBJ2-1	CASSTQRRNYNEQFF
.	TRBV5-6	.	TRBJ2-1	CASSLTSGVNEQFF
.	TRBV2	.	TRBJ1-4	CASSGRTNEKLFF
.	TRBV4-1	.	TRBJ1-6	CASSPRTVLDNSPLHF
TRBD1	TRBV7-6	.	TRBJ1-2	CASSLGTGGRNGYTF
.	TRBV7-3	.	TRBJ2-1	CASSLAGGPGDEQFF
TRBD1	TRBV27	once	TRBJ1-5	CASSQTGGRQPQHF
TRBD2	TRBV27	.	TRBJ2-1	CASSLRGRSYNEQFF
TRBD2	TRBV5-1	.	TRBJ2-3	CASSTLGLSTDTQYF
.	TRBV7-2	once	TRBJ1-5	CASSLSGANNQPQHF
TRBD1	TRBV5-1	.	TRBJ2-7	CASSPGDSSYEQYF
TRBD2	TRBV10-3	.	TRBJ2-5	CAIRTGLAGTQETQYF
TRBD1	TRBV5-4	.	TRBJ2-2	CASSRTGGGSDTGELFF
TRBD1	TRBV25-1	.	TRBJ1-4	CASSDRGQGGEVGEKLFF
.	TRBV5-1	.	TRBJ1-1	CASSLEAGRNTEAFF
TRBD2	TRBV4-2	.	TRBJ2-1	CASSRQKASGSLSYNEQFF
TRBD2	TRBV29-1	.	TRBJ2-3	CSVEREGPDTQYF
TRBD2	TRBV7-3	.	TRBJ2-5	CASSALAGASVAQYF